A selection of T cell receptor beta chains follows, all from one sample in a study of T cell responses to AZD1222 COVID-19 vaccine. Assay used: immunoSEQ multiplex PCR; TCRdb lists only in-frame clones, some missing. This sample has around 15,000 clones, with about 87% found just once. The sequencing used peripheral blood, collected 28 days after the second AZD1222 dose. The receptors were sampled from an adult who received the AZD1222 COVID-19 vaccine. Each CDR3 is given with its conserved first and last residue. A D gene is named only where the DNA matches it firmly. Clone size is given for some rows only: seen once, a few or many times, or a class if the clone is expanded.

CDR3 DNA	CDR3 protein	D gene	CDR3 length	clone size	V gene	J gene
TGTGCCAGCAGCATTGATAAACCCGAGACCCAGTACTTC	CASSIDKPETQYF	NA	13	few	TRBV7-9	TRBJ2-5
TGCGCCAGCAGCTTGGGAGGTGGACAGGGAGAATATTCACCCCTCCACTTT	CASSLGGGQGEYSPLHF	TRBD1	17	NA	TRBV5-1	TRBJ1-6
TGTGCCAGCAGCTTAAGCCGGCAGGGCGCATCACCCCTCCACTTT	CASSLSRQGASPLHF	NA	15	NA	TRBV7-8	TRBJ1-6
TGTGCCAGCAGCTTAGCCCGAATGGGTGGGACTGAAGCTTTCTTT	CASSLARMGGTEAFF	NA	15	NA	TRBV7-2	TRBJ1-1
TGTGCCAGCAGCAAACCGATCCGGGGTTTGAACACTGAAGCTTTCTTT	CASSKPIRGLNTEAFF	NA	16	NA	TRBV21-1	TRBJ1-1
TGCGCCAGCAGCTTGGTAAAAGAGACCCAGTACTTC	CASSLVKETQYF	NA	12	NA	TRBV5-1	TRBJ2-5
TGTGCCAGCACCCTTGGGGCAGGGTCTGAGACCCAGTACTTC	CASTLGAGSETQYF	NA	14	once	TRBV6-5	TRBJ2-5
TGTGCCACCAGCAGAGAGTCCGGGACTAGCGTCAGTAGGCAGTTCTTC	CATSRESGTSVSRQFF	TRBD2	16	NA	TRBV15	TRBJ2-1
TGTGCCAGCAGCTTAGGTCGTCCAATTAATGGCTACACCTTC	CASSLGRPINGYTF	NA	14	NA	TRBV7-9	TRBJ1-2
TGTGCCAGCAGCCCCGGACGGGGCCAAGAGACCCAGTACTTC	CASSPGRGQETQYF	NA	14	NA	TRBV5-4	TRBJ2-5
TGTGCCAGCACGTCTTTACGGGCGAACACCGGGGAGCTGTTTTTT	CASTSLRANTGELFF	NA	15	NA	TRBV28	TRBJ2-2
TGTGCCACCAGTCCGACTAGCGGCTCCTACGAGCAGTACTTC	CATSPTSGSYEQYF	TRBD2	14	NA	TRBV15	TRBJ2-7
TGTGCCAGCAGCTTGGCGCGACTGACAGATACGCAGTATTTT	CASSLARLTDTQYF	NA	14	NA	TRBV5-4	TRBJ2-3
TGCAGCGTCCGAACAGGGCTCAATCAGCCCCAGCATTTT	CSVRTGLNQPQHF	NA	13	NA	TRBV29-1	TRBJ1-5
TGTGCCAGCAGCTCCCTTGGGGCAGGGGGATACGAGCAGTACTTC	CASSSLGAGGYEQYF	TRBD1	15	NA	TRBV7-6	TRBJ2-7
TGTGCCAGCAGCTTAGACCCCACCGGGACTAGAAGCACAGATACGCAGTATTTT	CASSLDPTGTRSTDTQYF	TRBD2	18	NA	TRBV7-2	TRBJ2-3
TGTGCCAGCAGCCAAGATTCCCGGGATAACTACGAGCAGTACTTC	CASSQDSRDNYEQYF	NA	15	NA	TRBV4-2	TRBJ2-7
TGTGCCAGCTACTTTGGTGGGGCAGGTGGGCAAGCTTTCTTT	CASYFGGAGGQAFF	NA	14	NA	TRBV28	TRBJ1-1
TGTGCCAGCTCACCATTACAGGGACCAGCCTCGAACACTGAAGCTTTCTTT	CASSPLQGPASNTEAFF	NA	17	NA	TRBV18	TRBJ1-1
TGTGCCAGCAGCCAAGGGGGGCTCGATCAGCCCCAGCATTTT	CASSQGGLDQPQHF	NA	14	NA	TRBV7-9	TRBJ1-5
TGTGCCAGCAGCCAACCCGCGGGAGTCAGAACCGGGGAGCTGTTTTTT	CASSQPAGVRTGELFF	TRBD2	16	NA	TRBV3-1/TRBV3-2	TRBJ2-2
TGTGCCAGCAGCCAAACTAGCGGGGTCTACGAGCAGTACTTC	CASSQTSGVYEQYF	TRBD2	14	NA	TRBV14	TRBJ2-7
TGTGCCAGCAGCCCTATGTACAATGAGCAGTTCTTC	CASSPMYNEQFF	NA	12	NA	TRBV14	TRBJ2-1
TGTGCCAGCAGCTTAGACCCCGGACAGAGCTCCTACAATGAGCAGTTCTTC	CASSLDPGQSSYNEQFF	NA	17	NA	TRBV11-2	TRBJ2-1
TGTGCCAGCAGCCCGGGACTAACAGGGTACGGCTACACCTTC	CASSPGLTGYGYTF	NA	14	few	TRBV7-2	TRBJ1-2
TGTGCCAGCAGCTCCCATACGAGTGAGCAGTTCTTC	CASSSHTSEQFF	NA	12	NA	TRBV11-3	TRBJ2-1
TGTGCCAGCAGCGTATTCTCGGGGGCCTACAATGAGCAGTTCTTC	CASSVFSGAYNEQFF	NA	15	NA	TRBV9	TRBJ2-1
TGTGCCAGCGGGATAGGGGTCTACGAGCAGTACTTC	CASGIGVYEQYF	NA	12	NA	TRBV3-1/TRBV3-2	TRBJ2-7
TGTGCCAGCAGCCACTTACTAGCGGGGATCTCAGATACGCAGTATTTT	CASSHLLAGISDTQYF	TRBD2	16	NA	TRBV13	TRBJ2-3
TGTGCCAGCAGCTTGAAGGGCACTAACTATGGCTACACCTTC	CASSLKGTNYGYTF	NA	14	NA	TRBV5-6	TRBJ1-2
TGTGCCAGCAGCGCAGGGGGCGCTGGCTACGAGCAGTACTTC	CASSAGGAGYEQYF	TRBD1	14	NA	TRBV7-2	TRBJ2-7
TGTGCCAGCAGCTTTTACGTGGGTAGCGCAACTAATGAAAAACTGTTTTTT	CASSFYVGSATNEKLFF	NA	17	NA	TRBV5-6	TRBJ1-4
TGTGCCAGCGAGGGAGGACAGTCCCCCTATGGCTACACCTTC	CASEGGQSPYGYTF	NA	14	NA	TRBV18	TRBJ1-2
TGTGCCAGTAGTATAGTGGGGCACGATGAAAAACTGTTTTTT	CASSIVGHDEKLFF	NA	14	few	TRBV19	TRBJ1-4
TGTGCCAGCAGGTCCGGGACTAGCGGGGGCTACGAGCAGTACTTC	CASRSGTSGGYEQYF	TRBD2	15	NA	TRBV28	TRBJ2-7
TGTGCCAGTAACAACACTCCTCGGCCCCAGCATTTT	CASNNTPRPQHF	NA	12	NA	TRBV19	TRBJ1-5
TGTGCCAGCAGCCTAGAGGTCGACAGGGGCAATGAGCAGTTCTTC	CASSLEVDRGNEQFF	TRBD1	15	NA	TRBV7-3	TRBJ2-1
TGTGCCAGCAGTCAATCCGGGACAGGGGTAGAAGAGCAGTACTTC	CASSQSGTGVEEQYF	TRBD1	15	NA	TRBV27	TRBJ2-7
TGTGCCAGTAGTATGACGGGGAAGGGAGATACGCAGTATTTT	CASSMTGKGDTQYF	NA	14	NA	TRBV19	TRBJ2-3
TGTGCCAGCAGCCGGGGGGCAGGGGACCATGAGCAGTTCTTC	CASSRGAGDHEQFF	NA	14	NA	TRBV6-5	TRBJ2-1
TGTGCCAGCAGAGAGCAGACTAATCAGCCCCAGCATTTT	CASREQTNQPQHF	NA	13	NA	TRBV2	TRBJ1-5
TGTGCCAGCGGGCCAGGGATCTTTCCCTACGAGCAGTACTTC	CASGPGIFPYEQYF	NA	14	NA	TRBV2	TRBJ2-7
TGTGCCAGCAGCCTTGGACTAGCGGAACCCTACGAGCAGTACTTC	CASSLGLAEPYEQYF	TRBD2	15	NA	TRBV4-2	TRBJ2-7
TGTGCCAGCACCTCCGGGACTCCAGCCACAGATACGCAGTATTTT	CASTSGTPATDTQYF	NA	15	NA	TRBV13	TRBJ2-3
TGTGCCAGCACCTTTGGACAAATGAACACTGAAGCTTTCTTT	CASTFGQMNTEAFF	NA	14	NA	TRBV28	TRBJ1-1
TGTGCCAGCAGTCCCGCCGGGGGATCTGAAGCTTTCTTT	CASSPAGGSEAFF	NA	13	NA	TRBV28	TRBJ1-1
TGTGCCAGCAGCTTGGGGGTCGACTACGAGCAGTACTTC	CASSLGVDYEQYF	NA	13	NA	TRBV7-2	TRBJ2-7
TGCAGCGTTGTAATAGCGGGAGGATTGACCTACGAGCAGTACTTC	CSVVIAGGLTYEQYF	TRBD2	15	NA	TRBV29-1	TRBJ2-7
TGTGCCAGCAGCTTAGGCAGGTATAGCAATCAGCCCCAGCATTTT	CASSLGRYSNQPQHF	NA	15	NA	TRBV13	TRBJ1-5
TGTGCCAGCAGCCCCCTTCTGCGGGGTAGAGCTTTCTTT	CASSPLLRGRAFF	NA	13	NA	TRBV27	TRBJ1-1
TGCGCCAGCAGCTTGGGCGGACGGGGGGATGAAAAACTGTTTTTT	CASSLGGRGDEKLFF	NA	15	once	TRBV5-1	TRBJ1-4
TGTGCCAGCAGTGAAACTGTGAGTAGCGGGACAGATACGCAGTATTTT	CASSETVSSGTDTQYF	TRBD2	16	NA	TRBV6-1	TRBJ2-3
TGTGCCAGCAGCTACGACAGAAACTCCTACGAGCAGTACTTC	CASSYDRNSYEQYF	NA	14	once	TRBV11-2	TRBJ2-7